This T cell receptor (beta chain) was captured by sequencing in a study of blood T cell repertoires in COVID-19. About the study: Sites across the United States, Italy and Spain contributed samples from acute and convalescent COVID-19. PBMCs, B-cell-depleted T cells, or T cells were the source of the cDNA or gDNA that made up the material.

Source study methods: Reference gene primer amplification yielded estimated nucleated cell counts. TCRdb keeps only in-frame clones here, not all; method: immunoSEQ multiplex PCR. V, J and clone size are those of that table, while D and trimming were read from the DNA. The sample has about 170,000 clones; around 89% are singletons. V trimming: 4 bases; J trimming: 2 bases; junction bases outside the gene matches: 7. The germline CDR1 and CDR2 sequences are SGDLS and YYNGEE. The CDR3 length is 16 residues. The V call is TRBV9, the J call TRBJ2-3; 10 bases fit TRBD2. The material sequenced was peripheral blood. The origin of this receptor is a man aged 50 to 60 who had recovered from COVID-19. This chain's CDR3 is CASSPFSGGNTDTQYF. CDR3 nucleotides: TGTGCCAGCAGCCCTTTTAGCGGGGGGAACACAGATACGCAGTATTTT.